This T cell receptor (beta chain) was identified during a study of blood T cell repertoires in COVID-19. Assay used: immunoSEQ multiplex PCR; TCRdb lists only in-frame clones, some missing. The table shows around 250,000 clones, with about 80% occurring only once. Germline V gene data show CDR1 as MGHRA and CDR2 as YSYEKL. The CDR3 covers 15 residues. Trimming removed 1 base at V and 4 bases at J, with 14 bases between. The rearrangement links TRBV4-1 to TRBJ2-7, with D possibly being TRBD2 (6 bases). The clonotype was recovered from a middle-aged man with active or convalescent COVID-19. Material: peripheral blood. The CDR3 region has the DNA TGCGCCAGCAGCCAAGCGATGGGCGGGGCTTACGAGCAGTACTTC. Its protein product is CASSQAMGGAYEQYF.